This TCR beta chain originates from a study of T-cell reconstitution after alpha-beta-depleted transplantation in children. V lost 1 base to trimming and J lost 6 bases; unmatched junction nucleotides: 11. This CDR3 has 18 residues. The TCRbeta library incorporated unique molecular identifiers. TCRdb re-called the PCR reads through MiXCR, storing one row per CDR3 protein. The table records more than 550,000 distinct CDR3 sequences, under 12% of them present only once. Sample: PBMCs from the stem cell graft donor, taken from the stem cell graft. The receptor comes from a human donor who donated a stem cell graft to a child with acute myeloid leukemia. V usage is TRBV12-3 or TRBV12-4 and J usage is TRBJ2-1, with 11 bases that match TRBD2. In nucleotides, the CDR3 is TGTGCCAGCAGTTTAGTGGGGCCTAGCGGGGGGACTATCAATGAGCAGTTCTTC. It specifies CASSLVGPSGGTINEQFF.